This is a list of T cell receptor beta chains from one sample in a study of T-cell memory formation after mild COVID-19. TCRdb independently ran MiXCR on the 5' RACE reads; one entry per CDR3 protein. The data hold 350,000 to 450,000 distinct CDR3 sequences, with about 24% observed a single time. The specimen sequenced was PBMCs or a T cell subset sorted from them (not recorded which). Every receptor here comes from an adult woman who had mild COVID-19 (a few samples of this study predate the infection). Cell type and time point are not known. The CDR3 runs from the conserved cysteine through the conserved F or W. Fields, in order: J gene, clone size, V gene, D gene, CDR3 DNA, CDR3 protein. D genes are given only for firm matches. Clone size is stated in some rows and not others, as once, few, many or a class when expanded.

TRBJ1-1	NA	TRBV16	NA	TGTGCCAGCAGCGTACAGGGTCGTGGTGAAGCTTTCTTT	CASSVQGRGEAFF
TRBJ2-3	few	TRBV5-1	NA	TGCGCCAGCAGCCCCCGGACAGACACAGATACGCAGTATTTT	CASSPRTDTDTQYF
TRBJ2-7	NA	TRBV5-1	TRBD2	TGCGCCAGCAGCTTGGTCCCGGGAGGGCCCTTGGCCTACGAGCAGTACTTC	CASSLVPGGPLAYEQYF
TRBJ2-1	few	TRBV7-9	TRBD2	TGTGCCACCTCAGGGGCGGGAGGGAGATACAATGAGCAGTTCTTC	CATSGAGGRYNEQFF
TRBJ2-2	few	TRBV27	NA	TGTGCCAGCAGTTTATCTGGGACCCACACCGGGGAGCTGTTTTTT	CASSLSGTHTGELFF
TRBJ2-1	once	TRBV19	TRBD2	TGTGCCAGTAGTACCGGGACTAGCGGTGACAATGAGCAGTTCTTC	CASSTGTSGDNEQFF
TRBJ1-2	NA	TRBV6-2/TRBV6-3	NA	TGTGCCAGCAGTTACCAGCCCCCCTATGGCTACACCTTC	CASSYQPPYGYTF
TRBJ1-5	NA	TRBV20-1	TRBD1	TGCAGTGCTAGAACGACAGGGGGTCAGCCCCAGCATTTT	CSARTTGGQPQHF
TRBJ1-1	NA	TRBV11-2	TRBD1	TGTGCCAGCAGCCAAGGACAGGCGGGGGTCACTGAAGCTTTCTTT	CASSQGQAGVTEAFF
TRBJ2-5	few	TRBV15	NA	TGTGCCACCAGCAGAGGCGGGGCGTATCAAGAGACCCAGTACTTC	CATSRGGAYQETQYF
TRBJ2-3	few	TRBV20-1	TRBD1	TGCAGTGCTAGAGATGGACAGGGGGCAGATACGCAGTATTTT	CSARDGQGADTQYF
TRBJ2-1	few	TRBV7-9	NA	TGTGCCAGCAGCCCGTCAGACTACGGCTCCTACAATGAGCAGTTCTTC	CASSPSDYGSYNEQFF
TRBJ1-5	NA	TRBV30	NA	TGTGCCAACTACGGGGGGTTTAGCAATCAGCCCCAGCATTTT	CANYGGFSNQPQHF
TRBJ2-7	few	TRBV29-1	NA	TGCAGCGGGGGACCGTTTACCTACGAGCAGTACTTC	CSGGPFTYEQYF
TRBJ1-1	NA	TRBV7-3	NA	TGTGCCAGCAGCCCGCAACAGGGTCGCACTGAAGCTTTCTTT	CASSPQQGRTEAFF
TRBJ1-4	NA	TRBV14	TRBD1	TGTGCCAGCAGCATGACAGGGGGAAGTGAAAAACTGTTTTTT	CASSMTGGSEKLFF
TRBJ2-1	NA	TRBV4-2	TRBD2	TGTGCCAGCAGCCGGACTAGCGGGGGGGCAGTCAATGAGCAGTTCTTC	CASSRTSGGAVNEQFF
TRBJ2-3	NA	TRBV9	NA	TGTGCCAGCAGCGTTCGGGACTGGGGCGATACGCAGTATTTT	CASSVRDWGDTQYF
TRBJ1-1	NA	TRBV12-3/TRBV12-4	NA	TGTGCCAGCATAGCGGGACGGGAGAACACTGAAGCTTTCTTT	CASIAGRENTEAFF
TRBJ1-1	NA	TRBV25-1	NA	TGTGCCAGCAGTGAACTAAGCGCAGGAAGCACTGAAGCTTTCTTT	CASSELSAGSTEAFF
TRBJ2-1	many	TRBV24-1	TRBD2	TGTGCCACTCAGGGACTAGCGGGAAAGAATGAGCAGTTCTTC	CATQGLAGKNEQFF
TRBJ2-3	many	TRBV5-1	TRBD2	TGCGCCAGCAGGGATAGTACTAGCGGGATAGGCACAGATACGCAGTATTTT	CASRDSTSGIGTDTQYF
TRBJ2-5	few	TRBV5-1	NA	TGCGCCAGCAGCTTTTCGTATGACGAGACCCAGTACTTC	CASSFSYDETQYF
TRBJ1-1	NA	TRBV4-3	NA	TGCGCCAGCAGCCAAGATCGGGGTCCGAACACTGAAGCTTTCTTT	CASSQDRGPNTEAFF
TRBJ2-3	many	TRBV3-1	NA	TGTGCCAGCAGCAACACAGATACGCAGTATTTT	CASSNTDTQYF
TRBJ2-7	few	TRBV7-6	TRBD2	TGTGCCAGCAGCTTAGAAAAGAGAGCGGGAGTCCTCAACGAGCAGTACTTC	CASSLEKRAGVLNEQYF
TRBJ1-1	few	TRBV20-1	NA	TGCAGTGCTAGGGGCCGGAGGAACACTGAAGCTTTCTTT	CSARGRRNTEAFF
TRBJ1-2	few	TRBV5-1	NA	TGCGCCAGCAGCTCAACGACCTATGGCTACACCTTC	CASSSTTYGYTF
TRBJ1-2	few	TRBV12-3/TRBV12-4	NA	TGTGCCAGCAGTCGGTCGTGGTTGAGGGAGAATGGCTACACCTTC	CASSRSWLRENGYTF
TRBJ1-1	NA	TRBV29-1	TRBD1	TGCAGCGTTCAATTGGGACAGGGTACGTTTGAAGCTTTCTTT	CSVQLGQGTFEAFF
TRBJ1-4	NA	TRBV5-5	TRBD1	TGTGCCAGCAGCTTGGGGGGACAGCAACACGAATTCTCCCAACGGAAACTGTTTTTT	CASSLGGQQHEFSQRKLFF
TRBJ1-1	few	TRBV20-1	NA	TGCAGTGCTAGTGGGGCGGGACACGCGAACACTGAAGCTTTCTTT	CSASGAGHANTEAFF
TRBJ2-2	few	TRBV11-3	NA	TGTGCCAGCAGCCAACAGGGAGAGGGGTCAGGGGAGCTGTTTTTT	CASSQQGEGSGELFF
TRBJ2-5	few	TRBV7-2	NA	TGTGCCAGCAGCTTAGGGACCGGGACCGTTTGGGAGACCCAGTACTTC	CASSLGTGTVWETQYF
TRBJ1-4	NA	TRBV5-1	NA	TGCGCCAGCAGTCCGAGAGGCCTCGGGCCCAATGAAAAACTGTTTTTT	CASSPRGLGPNEKLFF
TRBJ2-7	few	TRBV10-3	TRBD2	TGTGCCATCAGTGAGTCGGCGGCTAGCGGGACGGAGCAGTACTTC	CAISESAASGTEQYF
TRBJ1-1	once	TRBV5-6	NA	TGTGCCAGCAGCTTGTTGGGTTTTGGTACTGAAGCTTTCTTT	CASSLLGFGTEAFF
TRBJ1-2	NA	TRBV11-1	NA	TGTGCCAGCAGCTTATTATACACAGGGTCCGACTATGGCTACACCTTC	CASSLLYTGSDYGYTF
TRBJ2-7	once	TRBV4-3	NA	TGCGCCAGCAGCCTTTACAAATCTCCCGGGGACGAGCAGTACTTC	CASSLYKSPGDEQYF
TRBJ2-3	many	TRBV7-3	TRBD2	TGTGCCAGCAGCTTAATGAGCGGGGTCGCAGATACGCAGTATTTT	CASSLMSGVADTQYF
TRBJ1-1	few	TRBV7-2	NA	TGTGCCAGCAGCTCCCTAGGGGGAGGTGGGATCACTGAAGCTTTCTTT	CASSSLGGGGITEAFF
TRBJ2-5	NA	TRBV6-5	TRBD1	TGTGCCAGCAGTTATGACTTCGGGACAGGAGAAGAGACCCAGTACTTC	CASSYDFGTGEETQYF
TRBJ2-5	NA	TRBV29-1	NA	TGCAGCGTTGAACCCTTATCGATAGGGAGACAAGAGACCCAGTACTTC	CSVEPLSIGRQETQYF